This TCR beta chain was observed in a study of beta chain features in type 1 diabetes. Reverse transcribing all isolated RNA meant expressed TCRB transcripts were sequenced. The assay was immunoSEQ multiplex PCR, and TCRdb's table has in-frame clones only and misses some. The sample includes around 170,000 clones, approximately 10% of them seen just once. For this clone: The antigen is undetermined.

Study conclusions and caveats: Across patients, naive, central memory and Treg TCRB repertoires exhibited apparently greater similarity than was observed across healthy donors. In type 1 diabetes patients, VDJ junctions had fewer insertions; deletions at these junctions were more frequent. Shorter TCRB CDR3s, moderately but significantly so, were found in Type 1 diabetes patients in all four CD4+ subsets.

The sequenced sample consisted of central memory CD4+ T cells from blood. The clonotype comes from a woman aged 25 to 45 with type 1 diabetes.

CDR3 in DNA: TGTGCCAGCAGCTCCACGGCGTTAGCGGGAGGGCAGGAGACCCAGTACTTC. Translation gives CASSSTALAGGQETQYF. The chain couples TRBV7-3 to TRBJ2-5; 11 bases map to TRBD2. This CDR3 contains 17 residues. In germline, CDR1 is SGHTA, CDR2 FQGTGA. J lost 5 bases, V lost 4 bases, and 12 bases had no gene match.